This is a list of T cell receptor beta chains from one sample in a study of cytomegalovirus exposure and HLA in healthy donors. Some clones are missing from TCRdb's copy, which holds only in-frame ones; the method was immunoSEQ multiplex PCR. The table includes 100,000 to 150,000 clones, more than 65% detected once. Sequencing was done on a sample of PBMCs. These receptors all come from a young man in good health and CMV-seronegative. Each CDR3 is given with its conserved first and last residue. The D gene is left open where the match is weak. Expanded clones are given a class, and other clones once, few, many or no size at all.

abundance | j_gene | d_gene | v_gene | CDR3aa | CDR3nt
once | TRBJ2-2 | TRBD1 | TRBV27 | CASSPDRVTGELFF | TGTGCCAGCAGTCCTGACAGGGTAACCGGGGAGCTGTTTTTT
NA | TRBJ2-5 | TRBD2 | TRBV10-2 | CAGSGGGRETQYF | TGCGCCGGTAGCGGGGGGGGTCGGGAGACCCAGTACTTC
NA | TRBJ2-7 | NA | TRBV4-1 | CASSQSTGQQYEQYF | TGCGCCAGCAGCCAAAGTACCGGACAGCAATACGAGCAGTACTTC
few | TRBJ1-2 | TRBD1 | TRBV9 | CASSVGQGGYYGYTF | TGTGCCAGCAGCGTAGGACAGGGGGGGTACTATGGCTACACCTTC
NA | TRBJ1-2 | TRBD1 | TRBV9 | CASSGTGGNYTF | TGTGCCAGCAGCGGCACAGGGGGCAACTACACCTTC
NA | TRBJ2-5 | TRBD2 | TRBV7-9 | CASSTSGGALETQYF | TGTGCCAGCAGCACTAGCGGGGGGGCCCTGGAGACCCAGTACTTC
NA | TRBJ2-6 | TRBD1 | TRBV27 | CASSYGTGFSGANVLTF | TGTGCCAGCAGTTATGGGACAGGCTTCTCTGGGGCCAACGTCCTGACTTTC
once | TRBJ1-2 | NA | TRBV6-5 | CASSYSPPVYTF | TGTGCCAGCAGTTACTCCCCACCGGTCTATACCTTC
once | TRBJ2-1 | NA | TRBV18 | CASLARQGVEQFF | TGTGCCAGCTTAGCACGCCAAGGTGTTGAGCAGTTCTTC
NA | TRBJ2-2 | NA | TRBV2 | CASNAGTLNTGELFF | TGTGCCAGCAATGCCGGGACACTGAACACCGGGGAGCTGTTTTTT
NA | TRBJ2-7 | NA | TRBV6-5 | CASSYSGLRNEEQYF | TGTGCCAGCAGTTACTCGGGACTCCGCAACGAAGAGCAGTACTTC
few | TRBJ1-5 | NA | TRBV6-1 | CASSEAQGNYQPQHF | TGTGCCAGCAGTGAAGCACAGGGAAATTATCAGCCCCAGCATTTT
NA | TRBJ2-5 | NA | TRBV11-2 | CASSSPGGQETQYF | TGTGCCAGCAGCTCCCCAGGGGGGCAAGAGACCCAGTACTTC
NA | TRBJ2-2 | NA | TRBV6-6 | CASSATKTGELFF | TGTGCCAGCTCCGCTACTAAGACCGGGGAGCTGTTTTTT
NA | TRBJ2-7 | NA | TRBV4-1 | CASSQGGSYEQYF | TGCGCCAGCAGCCAAGGAGGATCCTACGAGCAGTACTTC
NA | TRBJ2-6 | NA | TRBV28 | CASSSLSGANVLTF | TGTGCCAGCAGTTCACTCTCTGGGGCCAACGTCCTGACTTTC
NA | TRBJ1-1 | NA | TRBV6-5 | CASSLGRTNTEAFF | TGTGCCAGCAGTCTTGGGAGAACGAACACTGAAGCTTTCTTT
NA | TRBJ1-2 | TRBD1 | TRBV10-1 | CASSRDRISYTF | TGCGCCAGCAGTCGGGACAGGATTAGCTACACCTTC
NA | TRBJ2-2 | TRBD1 | TRBV7-7 | CASSLTGAQTGELFF | TGTGCCAGCAGCTTAACAGGGGCGCAGACCGGGGAGCTGTTTTTT
NA | TRBJ2-2 | TRBD2 | TRBV6-4 | CAKTSGDDITGELFF | TGTGCCAAAACTAGCGGGGATGATATCACCGGGGAGCTGTTTTTT
few | TRBJ1-2 | TRBD1 | TRBV6-6 | CASGPRDRGAEPTF | TGTGCCAGTGGGCCGAGGGACAGGGGGGCGGAACCAACCTTC
NA | TRBJ1-1 | TRBD1 | TRBV27 | CASSLPDRRSEAFF | TGTGCCAGCAGTTTACCGGACAGGAGAAGTGAAGCTTTCTTT
NA | TRBJ1-3 | TRBD1 | TRBV7-8 | CASSLGDRHSGNTIYF | TGTGCCAGCAGCTTAGGGGACAGGCACTCTGGAAACACCATATATTTT
NA | TRBJ2-7 | TRBD1 | TRBV7-9 | CASSLLGGQGGYYEQYF | TGTGCCAGCAGCCTCCTCGGAGGACAGGGAGGCTACTACGAGCAGTACTTC
NA | TRBJ2-5 | TRBD2 | TRBV6-1 | CASSGLAGGQETQYF | TGTGCCAGCAGTGGACTAGCGGGGGGGCAAGAGACCCAGTACTTC
NA | TRBJ1-2 | TRBD1 | TRBV27 | CASSLLPGQGFDGYTF | TGTGCCAGCAGTTTACTCCCGGGACAGGGATTCGATGGCTACACCTTC
NA | TRBJ1-6 | NA | TRBV19 | CASSALTSNSPLHF | TGTGCCAGTAGTGCCTTGACTTCGAATTCACCCCTCCACTTT
NA | TRBJ1-2 | NA | TRBV7-9 | CACRGDSYGYTF | TGTGCCTGCCGCGGGGACTCATATGGCTACACCTTC
NA | TRBJ2-3 | TRBD2 | TRBV13 | CASSLRRGVTWGPDTQYF | TGTGCCAGCAGCTTACGGCGGGGGGTAACCTGGGGCCCAGATACGCAGTATTTT
few | TRBJ2-7 | NA | TRBV6-1 | CASSANPGVGYEQYF | TGTGCCAGCAGTGCCAATCCAGGGGTCGGCTACGAGCAGTACTTC
NA | TRBJ2-3 | TRBD1 | TRBV10-3 | CAISDQGADTQYF | TGTGCCATCAGTGATCAGGGGGCAGATACGCAGTATTTT
NA | TRBJ1-1 | TRBD1 | TRBV5-1 | CASSWGDRMNTEAFF | TGCGCCAGCAGCTGGGGGGACAGGATGAACACTGAAGCTTTCTTT
NA | TRBJ1-2 | NA | TRBV9 | CASSVTLSRDGYTF | TGTGCCAGCAGCGTTACACTGTCCCGGGATGGCTACACCTTC
NA | TRBJ1-2 | NA | TRBV7-2 | CASSLNAGGGYGYTF | TGTGCCAGCAGCTTAAACGCCGGGGGAGGCTATGGCTACACCTTC
NA | TRBJ2-7 | NA | TRBV5-4 | CASSLGTSASSSYEQYF | TGTGCCAGCAGCTTGGGAACGAGCGCCTCCAGCTCCTACGAGCAGTACTTC
NA | TRBJ2-7 | TRBD1 | TRBV5-1 | CASSLNTGTGGNEQYF | TGCGCCAGCAGCTTGAATACCGGGACAGGGGGCAACGAGCAGTACTTC
NA | TRBJ2-5 | NA | TRBV7-6 | CASSSSAAGRETQYF | TGTGCCAGCAGCTCCTCCGCGGCGGGCCGGGAGACCCAGTACTTC
NA | TRBJ1-1 | NA | TRBV4-1 | CASSQELQGRTEAFF | TGCGCCAGCAGCCAAGAACTACAGGGCAGAACTGAAGCTTTCTTT
NA | TRBJ2-7 | NA | TRBV6-5 | CASSQDRSSYEQYF | TGTGCCAGCAGTCAGGACAGAAGCTCCTACGAGCAGTACTTC
once | TRBJ1-1 | TRBD1 | TRBV6-5 | CASIQSGGNTEAFF | TGTGCCAGCATCCAATCAGGGGGGAACACTGAAGCTTTCTTT
NA | TRBJ2-3 | NA | TRBV6-5 | CATKRGAFADTQYF | TGTGCCACCAAACGGGGGGCGTTCGCAGATACGCAGTATTTT
NA | TRBJ1-1 | NA | TRBV5-1 | CASSRGENTEAFF | TGCGCCAGCAGTCGGGGGGAGAACACTGAAGCTTTCTTT
NA | TRBJ2-1 | TRBD1 | TRBV15 | CATSSPGTGYNEQFF | TGTGCCACCAGCAGTCCCGGGACAGGGTACAATGAGCAGTTCTTC
NA | TRBJ2-5 | TRBD2 | TRBV5-4 | CASSSRRLAGEETQYF | TGTGCCAGCAGCTCCCGCCGACTAGCGGGGGAAGAGACCCAGTACTTC
once | TRBJ1-4 | NA | TRBV4-2 | CASSQDSSQGKLFF | TGTGCCAGCAGCCAAGATAGTTCACAGGGAAAACTGTTTTTT
NA | TRBJ2-7 | TRBD2 | TRBV4-1 | CASSVSSGETYEQYF | TGCGCCAGCAGCGTTTCTAGCGGGGAGACCTACGAGCAGTACTTC
NA | TRBJ1-4 | TRBD1 | TRBV7-8 | CASSSDRGREKLFF | TGTGCCAGCAGCTCGGACAGGGGAAGAGAAAAACTGTTTTTT
NA | TRBJ2-7 | TRBD2 | TRBV5-1 | CASSLTGGGGFYEQYF | TGCGCCAGCAGCCTGACCGGGGGGGGAGGGTTCTACGAGCAGTACTTC
NA | TRBJ1-6 | NA | TRBV4-2 | CASSQGGGPPSPLHF | TGTGCCAGCAGCCAAGGGGGGGGCCCTCCCTCACCCCTCCACTTT
NA | TRBJ2-1 | NA | TRBV5-1 | CASSWQGNEQFF | TGCGCCAGCAGCTGGCAGGGGAATGAGCAGTTCTTC
NA | TRBJ1-3 | NA | TRBV6-1 | CASSVSTGPSGNTIYF | TGTGCCAGCAGTGTCAGCACAGGCCCCTCTGGAAACACCATATATTTT
NA | TRBJ2-5 | TRBD1 | TRBV9 | CASSVALDREFGTQYF | TGTGCCAGCAGCGTAGCTTTGGACAGGGAGTTTGGGACCCAGTACTTC